Below, 29 T cell receptor beta chains from the same sample are listed, as sequenced in a study of shared clonotypes between healthy human individuals (dated by TCRdb to about 2020). Library generation was performed with the immunoSEQ multiplex PCR assay. The table comes from immuneACCESS by way of TCRdb, which keeps in-frame sequences with V and J called. Part of the clones is missing from these tables; in studies checked, under half for an unresolved V gene and the rest for unknown reasons. The sample table lists about 2.5 million clones, under 95% of them with a count of one. The top ten hold more than 0.35% of the sample. Material for sequencing was naive CD4+ T cells from PBMCs. The cell subset or site label, read with the paper, signifies: CD45RA+ positively selected. The receptors come from a man in his late teens or twenties in good health. Some clones in this sample may be carry-over from other donors' samples.

This chain uses TRBV28 with TRBJ2-3; 7 bases are shared with TRBD1. Germline V gives CDR1 MDHEN, CDR2 SYDVKM. The length of the CDR3 is 15 residues. Trimming at V came to 10 bases and at J to 0 bases, leaving 10 bases not matched to a gene. The CDR3 bases are TGTGCCATCAGGAGGTGGGGACAGAGCACAGATACGCAGTATTTT. This translates into CAIRRWGQSTDTQYF.

The rearrangement uses TRBV6-5 and TRBJ2-3; 9 positions agree with TRBD1. Per germline, CDR1 MNHEY and CDR2 SVGAGI. Trimming at V came to 3 bases and at J to 2 bases, leaving 6 bases not matched to a gene. This CDR3 contains 16 residues. The CDR3 sequence is CASSYQGQGFTDTQYF. The DNA of the CDR3 is TGTGCCAGCAGTTATCAGGGACAGGGATTCACAGATACGCAGTATTTT.

In the case of this clone: Within the sample, other DNA sequences also encode this same CDR3. The rearrangement links TRBV2 to TRBJ1-5; D is unresolved. This CDR3 is 13 amino acids long. Trimming shortened V by 6 bases and J by 4 bases, and 10 bases separated the two germline ends. Germline CDR1 and CDR2: SNHLY and FYNNEI. For the CDR3, the DNA is TGTGCCAGCAGGCGGACGGGAAATCAGCCCCAGCATTTT. It yields the protein CASRRTGNQPQHF.

This clone was picked up one time. This rearrangement joins TRBV7-3 to TRBJ1-1, with no clear D. Germline loops: CDR1 SGHTA, CDR2 FQGTGA. This CDR3 contains 15 residues. V dropped 4 bases and J dropped 2 bases, with 14 bases sitting between them. The CDR3 is CASSSKDIINTEAFF. The DNA of the CDR3 is TGTGCCAGCAGCTCAAAAGACATAATAAACACTGAAGCTTTCTTT. The full variable domain, with the rest looked up from reference TRBV7-3 and TRBJ1-1, is GAGVSQTPSNKVTEKGKYVELRCDPISGHTALYWYRQSLGQGPEFLIYFQGTGAADDSGLPNDRFFAVRPEGSVSTLKIQRTERGDSAVYLCASSSKDIINTEAFFGQGTRLTVV.

The rearrangement uses TRBV6-1 and TRBJ1-5, with TRBD1 matching 7 bases. V dropped 8 bases and J dropped 6; count of bases not matched to a gene: 13. The germline V gene has CDR1 MNHNS and CDR2 SASEGT. The CDR3 has 15 residues. The CDR3 region is CASDPQGHTGQPQHF. In nucleotides, the CDR3 is TGTGCCAGCGACCCACAGGGGCATACGGGTCAGCCCCAGCATTTT.

V is TRBV6-4 and J is TRBJ2-7, with 8 bases that match TRBD1. The CDR3 contains 15 residues. V lost 0 bases, J lost 3 bases, and 4 bases stayed unmatched. The V gene's germline CDR1 is MRHNA and CDR2 SNTAGT. The CDR3 DNA reads TGTGCCAGCAGTGACTCCTGGGGACAGGACTACGAGCAGTACTTC. Translation gives CASSDSWGQDYEQYF.

V is TRBV9 and J is TRBJ2-7; possibly TRBD1 or TRBD2 for D (5 bases each). V lost 2 bases to trimming and J lost 2 bases, with 14 bases between them. The germline V gene encodes CDR1 SGDLS and CDR2 YYNGEE. The CDR3 consists of 15 residues. As DNA, the CDR3 is TGTGCCAGCAGCGTTTCAGGGACGGCTACCTACGAGCAGTACTTC. Translated: CASSVSGTATYEQYF.

The CDR3 spells CASSLDWSGANVLTF. The DNA for the CDR3 is TGTGCCAGCAGCTTAGATTGGTCTGGGGCCAACGTCCTGACTTTC. V and J are TRBV7-9 and TRBJ2-6; no firm D call. Trimming cost V 1 base and J 1 base, with 5 bases left between them. Germline loops: CDR1 SEHNR, CDR2 FQNEAQ (reference sequence). CDR3 length equals 15 residues.

J is TRBJ1-4 and V is TRBV6-5, with D uncertain. The CDR3 is 16 amino acids. In germline, CDR1 is MNHEY, CDR2 SVGAGI. V lost 1 base, J lost 0 bases, and 9 bases lay in between. The CDR3, as DNA: TGTGCCAGCAGTTACTTACCGGGAGCAACTAATGAAAAACTGTTTTTT. Amino acid sequence: CASSYLPGATNEKLFF.

The chain couples TRBV10-3 to TRBJ2-2; 9 bases align to TRBD2. The trim removed 5 bases at V and 0 bases at J, leaving 1 base unmatched. The CDR3 runs to 15 residues. CDR1 is ENHRY, CDR2 SYGVKD, per germline. The CDR3 protein is CAISRLAANTGELFF. CDR3 nucleotides: TGTGCCATCAGTCGACTAGCGGCGAACACCGGGGAGCTGTTTTTT.

The chain carries TRBV20-1 and TRBJ2-1; D uncertain. Germline V gives CDR1 DFQATT, CDR2 SNEGSKA (reference sequence). V was trimmed by 4 bases and J by 10 bases, leaving 5 bases between them. This CDR3 contains 9 residues. The CDR3 loop is CSAKVEQFF. In nucleotides, the CDR3 is TGCAGTGCTAAGGTCGAGCAGTTCTTC.

J is TRBJ1-6 and V is TRBV6-5, with D perhaps TRBD1 (5 bases). Trimming cost V 2 bases and J 14 bases, with 19 bases left between them. This CDR3 spans 15 amino acids. Germline V lookup: CDR1 MNHEY, CDR2 SVGAGI. CDR3 region: CASSYLDRDLRALHF. The CDR3 region has the DNA TGTGCCAGCAGTTACCTGGATAGGGACCTCAGGGCCCTCCACTTT.

This chain uses TRBV19 with TRBJ1-2, with 9 nucleotides matching TRBD1. The length of the CDR3 is 14 residues. The J segment lost 2 bases and the V segment lost 5 bases, leaving 3 bases of the junction unmatched. Germline CDR1 is LNHDA and CDR2 is SQIVND (reference sequence). The CDR3 DNA reads as TGTGCCAGTAGTCCGGGGACAGGGAACTATGGCTACACCTTC. Amino acids: CASSPGTGNYGYTF. The whole variable domain, remainder taken from reference TRBV19 and TRBJ1-2, is DGGITQSPKYLFRKEGQNVTLSCEQNLNHDAMYWYRQDPGQGLRLIYYSQIVNDFQKGDIAEGYSVSREKKESFPLTVTSAQKNPTAFYLCASSPGTGNYGYTFGSGTRLTVV.

The rearrangement uses TRBV28 and TRBJ1-1; possible D gene TRBD1, 6 bases. CDR3 length equals 15 residues. Germline-derived CDR1 and CDR2 are MDHEN and SYDVKM. Deletions cut 7 bases from V and 6 bases from J, with 21 bases between. The CDR3 loop is CASTTGGARVAEAFF. CDR3 DNA: TGTGCCAGCACCACGGGGGGGGCGAGAGTCGCTGAAGCTTTCTTT.

Only one count was recorded for this clone. The genes are TRBV15 and TRBJ2-7; no clear D. CDR3 size: 17 residues. Trimming cost V 2 bases and J 0 bases, with 17 bases left between them. Germline V gives CDR1 LNHNV, CDR2 YYDKDF (reference sequence). CDR3 sequence: CATSRWAPSFSSYEQYF. CDR3 nucleotides: TGTGCCACCAGCAGATGGGCCCCTTCCTTTAGCTCCTACGAGCAGTACTTC. The full variable domain, its missing parts supplied by reference TRBV15 and TRBJ2-7, is DAMVIQNPRYQVTQFGKPVTLSCSQTLNHNVMYWYQQKSSQAPKLLFHYYDKDFNNEADTPDNFQSRRPNTSFCFLDIRSPGLGDTAMYLCATSRWAPSFSSYEQYFGPGTRLTVT.

This rearrangement joins TRBV2 to TRBJ2-7; D remains unclear. Germline-derived CDR1 and CDR2 are SNHLY and FYNNEI. The CDR3 is 14 amino acids. The V and J ends lost 4 bases and 7 bases respectively, with 17 bases between them. The CDR3 DNA is TGTGCCAGCAGTGGTTTCCTCCTTGGCGGAGAGCAGTACTTC. Amino acids: CASSGFLLGGEQYF.

The CDR3 sequence: CASRRGLAGITETQYF. The CDR3 DNA reads TGTGCCAGTAGGAGGGGCCTAGCGGGAATTACGGAGACCCAGTACTTC. J is TRBJ2-5 and V is TRBV19, with TRBD2 identical over 9 bases. From germline, CDR1 is LNHDA and CDR2 SQIVND (reference sequence). The trim removed 6 bases at V and 5 bases at J, leaving 13 bases unmatched. The CDR3 has 16 amino acids. The entire variable domain, with the rest obtained from reference TRBV19 and TRBJ2-5, is as follows: DGGITQSPKYLFRKEGQNVTLSCEQNLNHDAMYWYRQDPGQGLRLIYYSQIVNDFQKGDIAEGYSVSREKKESFPLTVTSAQKNPTAFYLCASRRGLAGITETQYFGPGTRLLVL.

The chain is built from TRBV10-3 and TRBJ2-7; D is perhaps TRBD1 or TRBD2 (5 bases each). Germline assignment: CDR1 ENHRY and CDR2 SYGVKD. Trimming pared 10 bases from V and 5 bases from J, leaving 18 bases between. CDR3 length: 13 residues. CDR3 region: CATRQGAKNEQYF. In DNA, the CDR3 is TGTGCCACTCGTCAGGGAGCCAAAAACGAGCAGTACTTC.

This clone was counted a single time. This chain connects TRBV5-6 to TRBJ2-3; 8 bases map to TRBD2. The CDR3 covers 15 residues. Germline lookup yields CDR1 SGHDT and CDR2 YYEEEE. J gave up 3 bases and V 2 bases, and 5 bases lay outside the gene matches. CDR3 residues: CASSLGGGITDTQYF. The CDR3, as DNA: TGTGCCAGCAGCTTAGGCGGGGGGATAACAGATACGCAGTATTTT.

The V call is TRBV28, the J call TRBJ1-5, with D perhaps matching TRBD1 (5 bases). Trimming shortened V by 11 bases and J by 2 bases, and 16 bases separated the two germline ends. The CDR3 contains 14 residues. The V gene's germline CDR1 is MDHEN and CDR2 SYDVKM. Here the CDR3 DNA reads TGTGCCGGGGCCCCGGTAGGGCGCAATCAGCCCCAGCATTTT. Its protein product is CAGAPVGRNQPQHF.

In the case of this clone: Other DNA sequences in this sample translate to the same CDR3. The gene calls are TRBV5-1 and TRBJ1-1, with D maybe TRBD1 (6 bases). V was trimmed by 0 bases and J by 0 bases, leaving 6 bases between them. CDR3 length equals 14 residues. Germline CDR1 is SGHRS and CDR2 is YFSETQ. The CDR3 DNA is TGCGCCAGCAGCTTGGGGGACATGAACACTGAAGCTTTCTTT. Translating gives CASSLGDMNTEAFF.

V is TRBV4-1 and J is TRBJ2-5, with a possible D match to TRBD2 (5 bases). The V end lost 1 base, the J end lost 0 bases, and 12 bases lay between the germline ends. The CDR3 has 16 residues. Germline V gene sequence: CDR1 MGHRA, CDR2 YSYEKL. The CDR3 sequence is CASSQVVSSYQETQYF. DNA of the CDR3: TGCGCCAGCAGCCAAGTTGTCTCTAGCTACCAAGAGACCCAGTACTTC.

Here the CDR3 reads CASSRTGRNQPQHF. CDR3 nucleotide sequence: TGTGCCAGCAGCCGGACAGGGAGGAACCAGCCCCAGCATTTT. The V and J genes are TRBV7-8 and TRBJ1-5, with TRBD1 matching over 8 bases. Trimming took 5 bases from V and 7 from J; bases not matched to a gene: 7. The CDR3 contains 14 residues. The germline CDR1 and CDR2 sequences are SGHVS and FQNEAQ. The variable domain in full, with the rest retrieved from reference TRBV7-8 and TRBJ1-5, is GAGVSQSPRYKVAKRGQDVALRCDPISGHVSLFWYQQALGQGPEFLTYFQNEAQLDKSGLPSDRFFAERPEGSVSTLKIQRTQQEDSAVYLCASSRTGRNQPQHFGDGTRLSIL.

As to this clone: Other DNA sequences from this sample encode an identical CDR3 as well. This sequence joins TRBV4-3 and TRBJ2-2; D is undetermined. Per germline, CDR1 LGHNA and CDR2 YSLEER. The CDR3 covers 14 residues. Trimming shortened V by 0 bases and J by 5 bases, and 7 bases separated the two germline ends. The CDR3 DNA reads as TGCGCCAGCAGCCAAGAAGGTGGGACCGGGGAGCTGTTTTTT. It encodes CASSQEGGTGELFF.

The J gene is TRBJ1-5, the V gene TRBV30, with D maybe TRBD1 (6 bases). Germline V CDR1 and CDR2: GTSNPN, SVGIG (reference sequence). V was pared by 0 bases and J by 2 bases, with 14 bases between. This CDR3 is 16 amino acids long. The CDR3 spells CAWSVGRTVGNQPQHF. In DNA, the CDR3 is TGTGCCTGGAGTGTAGGGAGGACAGTTGGCAATCAGCCCCAGCATTTT.

The gene calls are TRBV7-3 and TRBJ2-1; D is undetermined. This CDR3 region has 12 residues. V lost 2 bases and J lost 16, with 15 bases in between. CDR1 and CDR2 (germline): SGHTA, FQGTGA. The CDR3 reads CASSLYLPVLFF. DNA for the CDR3: TGTGCCAGCAGCTTATATCTCCCCGTTCTCTTCTTC.

This clone appeared a single time. The rearrangement uses TRBV5-6 and TRBJ2-3; 7 bases agree with TRBD2. The germline CDR1 and CDR2 sequences are SGHDT and YYEEEE. V lost 4 bases to trimming and J lost 2 bases; unmatched junction nucleotides: 10. This CDR3 is 16 amino acids long. The CDR3: CASSAERERNTDTQYF. CDR3 nucleotide sequence: TGTGCCAGCAGCGCGGAGCGGGAAAGGAACACAGATACGCAGTATTTT.

A few counts support this clone. This chain connects TRBV7-9 to TRBJ1-2, with D maybe TRBD1 (6 bases). CDR1 and CDR2 from the germline V gene are SEHNR and FQNEAQ (reference sequence). The CDR3 contains 13 residues. Trimming removed 5 bases from V and 7 bases from J, with 14 bases in between. The CDR3 nucleotides read TGTGCCAGCAGCACTTACAGGGAAGGTGGCTACACCTTC. The encoded protein is CASSTYREGGYTF.

The V and J genes are TRBV28 and TRBJ1-1; possible D gene TRBD1, 6 bases. The V and J ends lost 6 bases and 5 bases respectively, with 16 bases between them. Germline V gene lookup returns CDR1 MDHEN and CDR2 SYDVKM. The CDR3 loop spans 14 amino acids. CDR3: CASSQHRDLTEAFF. CDR3 DNA: TGTGCCAGCAGCCAACACAGGGATCTGACTGAAGCTTTCTTT.